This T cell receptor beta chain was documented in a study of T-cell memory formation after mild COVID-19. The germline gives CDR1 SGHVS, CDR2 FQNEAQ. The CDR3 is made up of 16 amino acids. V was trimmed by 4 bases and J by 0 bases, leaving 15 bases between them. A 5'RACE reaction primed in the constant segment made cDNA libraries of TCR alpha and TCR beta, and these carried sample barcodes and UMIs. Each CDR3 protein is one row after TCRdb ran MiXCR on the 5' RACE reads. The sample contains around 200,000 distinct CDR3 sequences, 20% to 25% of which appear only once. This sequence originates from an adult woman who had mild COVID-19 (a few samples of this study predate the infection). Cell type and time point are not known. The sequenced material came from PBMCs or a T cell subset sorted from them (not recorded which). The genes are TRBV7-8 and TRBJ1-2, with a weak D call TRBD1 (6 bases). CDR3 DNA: TGTGCCAGCAGCTCGACGGACAGCCCGTCTAACTATGGCTACACCTTC. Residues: CASSSTDSPSNYGYTF.